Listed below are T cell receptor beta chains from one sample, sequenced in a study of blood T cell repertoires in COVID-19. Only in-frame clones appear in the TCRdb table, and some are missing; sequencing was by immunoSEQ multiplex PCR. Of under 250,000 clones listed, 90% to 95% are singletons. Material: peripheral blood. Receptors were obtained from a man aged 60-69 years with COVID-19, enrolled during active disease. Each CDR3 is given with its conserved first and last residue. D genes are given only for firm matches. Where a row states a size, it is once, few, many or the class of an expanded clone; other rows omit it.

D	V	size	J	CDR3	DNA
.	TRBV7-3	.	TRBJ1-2	CASSLSAGNGYTF	TGTGCCAGCAGCTTAAGTGCGGGGAATGGCTACACCTTC
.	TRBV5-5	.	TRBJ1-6	CASRVQVLNSPLHF	TGTGCCAGCAGGGTACAGGTTCTTAATTCACCCCTCCACTTT
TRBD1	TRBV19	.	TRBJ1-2	CASSRTGYGYTF	TGTGCCAGTAGCCGGACAGGATATGGCTACACCTTC
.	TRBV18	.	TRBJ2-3	CASSRDSSITQYF	TGTGCCAGCTCACGGGACTCCTCCATCACGCAGTATTTT
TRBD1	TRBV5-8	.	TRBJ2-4	CASSFAPGQRDIQYF	TGTGCCAGCAGCTTTGCCCCGGGACAGAGGGACATTCAGTACTTC
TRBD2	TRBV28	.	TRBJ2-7	CASSAPTSGRGHEQYF	TGTGCCAGCAGTGCCCCGACTAGCGGGAGAGGGCACGAGCAGTACTTC
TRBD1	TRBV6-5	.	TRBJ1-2	CASRDRENYGYTF	TGTGCCAGCAGGGACAGGGAGAACTATGGCTACACCTTC
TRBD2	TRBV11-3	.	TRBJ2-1	CASSWGGAGSYNEQFF	TGTGCCAGCAGCTGGGGGGGAGCGGGGTCCTACAATGAGCAGTTCTTC
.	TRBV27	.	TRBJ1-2	CASSLIQGGYGYTF	TGTGCCAGCAGTTTGATACAGGGCGGCTATGGCTACACCTTC
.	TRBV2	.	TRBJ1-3	CASSDQGTGNTIYF	TGTGCCAGCAGTGACCAGGGTACCGGAAACACCATATATTTT
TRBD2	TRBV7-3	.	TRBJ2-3	CASSLGTSADTQYF	TGTGCCAGCAGCCTCGGGACTAGTGCCGATACGCAGTATTTT
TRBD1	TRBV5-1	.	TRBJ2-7	CASSPGQGWDEQYF	TGCGCCAGCAGCCCCGGACAGGGGTGGGACGAGCAGTACTTC
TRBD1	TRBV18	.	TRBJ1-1	CASSPRGTVGNTEAFF	TGTGCCAGCTCACCACGGGGGACAGTGGGAAACACTGAAGCTTTCTTT
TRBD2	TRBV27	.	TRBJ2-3	CASSLPGLAVSTDTQYF	TGTGCCAGCAGTTTACCAGGACTAGCGGTGAGCACAGATACGCAGTATTTT
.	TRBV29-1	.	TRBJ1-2	CSVEGGGPWGYTF	TGCAGCGTTGAAGGAGGGGGACCATGGGGCTACACCTTC
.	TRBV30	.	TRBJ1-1	CAWSAQDKAFF	TGTGCCTGGAGTGCCCAGGACAAAGCTTTCTTT
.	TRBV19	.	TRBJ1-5	CASRFGQGHQPQHF	TGTGCCAGTAGGTTTGGGCAGGGCCATCAGCCCCAGCATTTT
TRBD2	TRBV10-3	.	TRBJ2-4	CAISERTSGLGKNIQYF	TGTGCCATCAGTGAGAGGACTAGCGGGCTTGGCAAAAACATTCAGTACTTC
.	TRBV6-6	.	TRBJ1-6	CASIMSGVDSPLHF	TGTGCCAGCATTATGTCGGGGGTTGATTCACCCCTCCACTTT
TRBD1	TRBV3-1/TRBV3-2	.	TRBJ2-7	CASSPGGTGYDYEQYF	TGTGCCAGCAGCCCAGGGGGGACAGGGTACGACTACGAGCAGTACTTC
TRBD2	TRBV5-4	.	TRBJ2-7	CASSRTSGSSYEQYF	TGTGCCAGCAGCCGGACTAGCGGGAGCTCCTACGAGCAGTACTTC
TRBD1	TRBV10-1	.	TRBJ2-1	CASSEGTGPNEQFF	TGCGCCAGCAGTGAGGGGACAGGGCCCAATGAGCAGTTCTTC
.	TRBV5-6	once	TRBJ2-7	CASSLGRRGTKQYF	TGTGCCAGCAGCTTGGGTCGGCGGGGCACTAAGCAGTACTTC
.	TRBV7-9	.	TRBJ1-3	CASSLDSSGNTIYF	TGTGCCAGCAGCTTGGACAGCTCTGGAAACACCATATATTTT
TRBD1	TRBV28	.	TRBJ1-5	CASSPLGGGRQPQHF	TGTGCCAGCAGCCCTTTAGGAGGGGGCAGGCAGCCCCAGCATTTT
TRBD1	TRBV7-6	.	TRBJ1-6	CASSFQGGHNSPLHF	TGTGCCAGCAGCTTTCAGGGGGGACATAATTCACCCCTCCACTTT
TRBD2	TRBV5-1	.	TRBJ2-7	CASSLGAVAGASEQYF	TGCGCCAGCAGCTTGGGAGCGGTAGCGGGGGCGTCCGAGCAGTACTTC
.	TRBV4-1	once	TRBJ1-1	CASSPPSGPEAFF	TGCGCCAGCAGCCCCCCCAGCGGGCCTGAAGCTTTCTTT
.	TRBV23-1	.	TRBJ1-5	CASSQSRQSAQPQHF	TGCGCCAGCAGTCAATCGAGGCAGTCGGCTCAGCCCCAGCATTTT
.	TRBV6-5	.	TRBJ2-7	CASSRLQGYEQYF	TGTGCCAGCAGTCGGTTACAGGGATACGAGCAGTACTTC
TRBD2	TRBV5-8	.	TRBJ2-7	CASSPMRGALYEQYF	TGTGCCAGCAGTCCAATGCGGGGGGCCCTCTACGAGCAGTACTTC
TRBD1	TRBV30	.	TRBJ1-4	CAWSVLGQGAFGEKLFF	TGTGCCTGGAGTGTACTGGGGCAGGGGGCTTTCGGCGAAAAACTGTTTTTT
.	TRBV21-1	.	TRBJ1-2	CASWRAGLTYGYTF	TGTGCCAGCTGGAGGGCGGGACTGACCTATGGCTACACCTTC
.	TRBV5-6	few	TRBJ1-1	CASSDRQVMNTEAFF	TGTGCCAGCAGCGATAGACAGGTCATGAACACTGAAGCTTTCTTT
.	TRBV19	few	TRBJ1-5	CASSIPGRSAFQPQHF	TGTGCCAGTAGTATACCAGGGAGGTCAGCTTTTCAGCCCCAGCATTTT
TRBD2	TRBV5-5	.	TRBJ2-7	CASSPDGLAGSEQYF	TGTGCCAGCAGCCCGGACGGATTAGCGGGAAGCGAGCAGTACTTC
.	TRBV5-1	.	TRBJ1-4	CASNKDGDNEKLFF	TGCGCCAGCAACAAGGACGGGGATAATGAAAAACTGTTTTTT
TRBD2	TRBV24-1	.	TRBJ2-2	CATSDETSGRAGELFF	TGTGCCACCAGTGATGAGACTAGCGGGAGGGCCGGGGAGCTGTTTTTT
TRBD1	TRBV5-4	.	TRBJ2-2	CASSRGQPNTGELFF	TGTGCCAGCAGCCGGGGACAGCCGAACACCGGGGAGCTGTTTTTT
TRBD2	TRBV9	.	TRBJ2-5	CASSVGVGGHQETQYF	TGTGCCAGCAGCGTAGGGGTGGGAGGGCACCAAGAGACCCAGTACTTC
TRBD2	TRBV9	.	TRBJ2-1	CASSFTSGGPTNEQFF	TGTGCCAGCAGCTTTACTAGCGGGGGGCCTACAAATGAGCAGTTCTTC
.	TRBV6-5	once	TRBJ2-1	CASSYSGVAYNEQFF	TGTGCCAGCAGTTACTCAGGGGTGGCTTACAATGAGCAGTTCTTC
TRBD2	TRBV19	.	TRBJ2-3	CASSIGRLAGGIDTQYF	TGTGCCAGTAGTATTGGGAGACTAGCGGGGGGGATAGATACGCAGTATTTT
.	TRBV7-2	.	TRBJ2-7	CASSPRRRDYEQYF	TGTGCCAGCAGCCCCCGCCGGCGGGACTACGAGCAGTACTTC
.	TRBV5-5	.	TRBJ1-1	CASSLGGQGSTEAFF	TGTGCCAGCAGCTTGGGGGGTCAGGGTAGCACTGAAGCTTTCTTT